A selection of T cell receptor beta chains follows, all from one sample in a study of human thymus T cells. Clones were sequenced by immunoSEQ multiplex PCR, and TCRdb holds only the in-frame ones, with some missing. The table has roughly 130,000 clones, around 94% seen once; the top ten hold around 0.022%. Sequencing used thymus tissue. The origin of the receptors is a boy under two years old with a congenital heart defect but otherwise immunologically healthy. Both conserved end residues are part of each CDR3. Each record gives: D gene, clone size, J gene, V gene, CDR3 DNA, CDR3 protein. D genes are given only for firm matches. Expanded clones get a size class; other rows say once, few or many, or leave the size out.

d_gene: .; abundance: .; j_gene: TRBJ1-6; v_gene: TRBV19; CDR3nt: TGTGCCAGTGTCGGGTCTTCCCCAAATTCACCCCTCCACTTT; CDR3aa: CASVGSSPNSPLHF
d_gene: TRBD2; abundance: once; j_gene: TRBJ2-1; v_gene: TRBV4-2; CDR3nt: TGTGCCAGCAGCCAAGAATCCCCTTTAGCGGGGGGGCCCGATGAGCAGTTCTTC; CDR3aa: CASSQESPLAGGPDEQFF
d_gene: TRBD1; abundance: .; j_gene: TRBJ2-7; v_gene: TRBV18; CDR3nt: TGTGCCAGCTCAGAGGGACAGAAGGTTTCACAGTACTTC; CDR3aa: CASSEGQKVSQYF
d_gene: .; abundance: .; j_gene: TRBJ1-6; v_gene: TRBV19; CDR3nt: TGTGCCAGTAGTTTGTATGCGGGACCCCAGGACTCACCCCTCCACTTT; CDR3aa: CASSLYAGPQDSPLHF
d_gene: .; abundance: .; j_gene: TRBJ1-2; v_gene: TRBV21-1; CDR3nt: TGTGCCAGCACCTTCTACCTTGTCGGCTACACCTTC; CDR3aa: CASTFYLVGYTF
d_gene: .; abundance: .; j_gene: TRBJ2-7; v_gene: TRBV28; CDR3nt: TGTGCCAGCACCCCGGCCCTATGGACCCACGAGCAGTACTTC; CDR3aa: CASTPALWTHEQYF
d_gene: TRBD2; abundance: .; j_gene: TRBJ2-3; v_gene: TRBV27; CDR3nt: TGTGCCAGCAGTTTATCTCCAGCGGGGGGGGTTTTGGATACGCAGTATTTT; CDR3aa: CASSLSPAGGVLDTQYF
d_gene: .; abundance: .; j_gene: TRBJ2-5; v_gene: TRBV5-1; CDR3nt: TGCGCCAGCAGCTTGGAGGGCAGGGGATCTCACCAAGAGACCCAGTACTTC; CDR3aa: CASSLEGRGSHQETQYF
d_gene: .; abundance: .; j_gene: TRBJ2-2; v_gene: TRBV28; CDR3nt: TGTGCCAGCAGCTGCCGGGACGCCACCGGGGAGCTGTTTTTT; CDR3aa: CASSCRDATGELFF
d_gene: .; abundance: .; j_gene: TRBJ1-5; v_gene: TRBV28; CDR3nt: TGTGCCAGCAGAACAGGGTTCCGTCAGCCCCAGCATTTT; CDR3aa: CASRTGFRQPQHF
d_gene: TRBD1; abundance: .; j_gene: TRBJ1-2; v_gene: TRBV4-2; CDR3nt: TGTGCCAGCAGCCAAGGGGACAGGGCGATCTATGGCTACACCTTC; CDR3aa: CASSQGDRAIYGYTF